The rows below give T cell receptor beta chains drawn from one sample of a study of shared clonotypes between healthy human individuals. Method: immunoSEQ multiplex PCR; TCRdb's copy keeps in-frame clones and lacks some. The sample has about 2.4 million clones, approximately 90% seen once. The sample taken for sequencing was naive CD4+ T cells sorted from blood. The source is a young man in good health. CDR3s include the opening cysteine and the closing phenylalanine or tryptophan.

CDR3aa	j_gene	v_gene
CASSFGQAQPQHF	TRBJ1-5	TRBV7-8
CASSSSLAGGKETQYF	TRBJ2-5	TRBV7-2
CASSQPGTETQYF	TRBJ2-5	TRBV5-8
CASSTRRDRLYEQYF	TRBJ2-7	TRBV7-9
CSALGLYEQYF	TRBJ2-7	TRBV20-1
CASRNQGEGSSYEQYF	TRBJ2-7	TRBV4-1
CASSFNYLTYNEQFF	TRBJ2-1	TRBV5-4
CASRNSGGTDTQYF	TRBJ2-3	TRBV28
CASSGVHEAFF	TRBJ1-1	TRBV4-2
CASRVTGGDEQYF	TRBJ2-7	TRBV2
CASSLGFAYEQYF	TRBJ2-7	TRBV7-9
CASSVGSGLNTEAFF	TRBJ1-1	TRBV9
CASSLGGQNTIYF	TRBJ1-3	TRBV7-9
CASSEALRGSGGPWEQYF	TRBJ2-7	TRBV2
CAISEPPGSGTYEQYF	TRBJ2-7	TRBV10-3
CASSEVAWGGETQYF	TRBJ2-5	TRBV2
CASSPRDRGNEQYF	TRBJ2-7	TRBV7-2
CASSLSSLSSYEQYF	TRBJ2-7	TRBV11-1
CASSLGTTLPTDTQYF	TRBJ2-3	TRBV5-1
CASGLGTGLVNEQFF	TRBJ2-1	TRBV12-5
CASSPLNLGNNSPLHF	TRBJ1-6	TRBV4-1
CASSSLTQNYGYTF	TRBJ1-2	TRBV11-2
CASQTAHNTGELFF	TRBJ2-2	TRBV27
CASSFERGGRETQYF	TRBJ2-5	TRBV27
CASSPAVSTDTQYF	TRBJ2-3	TRBV19
CAWSPDRNQPQHF	TRBJ1-5	TRBV30
CASSRGDTQYF	TRBJ2-3	TRBV9
CASSLIRQGDTGELFF	TRBJ2-2	TRBV5-6
CAISESPDQPQHF	TRBJ1-5	TRBV10-3
CASSLGRKNTGELFF	TRBJ2-2	TRBV11-2
CASSPRVAGGSISIQYF	TRBJ2-4	TRBV4-1
CATSRDHNQPQHF	TRBJ1-5	TRBV15
CASSPGQVYNEQFF	TRBJ2-1	TRBV7-2
CARRIGTENSPLHF	TRBJ1-6	TRBV2
CASRLGLAVNEQFF	TRBJ2-1	TRBV5-1
CASSQAEAVANVLTF	TRBJ2-6	TRBV4-1